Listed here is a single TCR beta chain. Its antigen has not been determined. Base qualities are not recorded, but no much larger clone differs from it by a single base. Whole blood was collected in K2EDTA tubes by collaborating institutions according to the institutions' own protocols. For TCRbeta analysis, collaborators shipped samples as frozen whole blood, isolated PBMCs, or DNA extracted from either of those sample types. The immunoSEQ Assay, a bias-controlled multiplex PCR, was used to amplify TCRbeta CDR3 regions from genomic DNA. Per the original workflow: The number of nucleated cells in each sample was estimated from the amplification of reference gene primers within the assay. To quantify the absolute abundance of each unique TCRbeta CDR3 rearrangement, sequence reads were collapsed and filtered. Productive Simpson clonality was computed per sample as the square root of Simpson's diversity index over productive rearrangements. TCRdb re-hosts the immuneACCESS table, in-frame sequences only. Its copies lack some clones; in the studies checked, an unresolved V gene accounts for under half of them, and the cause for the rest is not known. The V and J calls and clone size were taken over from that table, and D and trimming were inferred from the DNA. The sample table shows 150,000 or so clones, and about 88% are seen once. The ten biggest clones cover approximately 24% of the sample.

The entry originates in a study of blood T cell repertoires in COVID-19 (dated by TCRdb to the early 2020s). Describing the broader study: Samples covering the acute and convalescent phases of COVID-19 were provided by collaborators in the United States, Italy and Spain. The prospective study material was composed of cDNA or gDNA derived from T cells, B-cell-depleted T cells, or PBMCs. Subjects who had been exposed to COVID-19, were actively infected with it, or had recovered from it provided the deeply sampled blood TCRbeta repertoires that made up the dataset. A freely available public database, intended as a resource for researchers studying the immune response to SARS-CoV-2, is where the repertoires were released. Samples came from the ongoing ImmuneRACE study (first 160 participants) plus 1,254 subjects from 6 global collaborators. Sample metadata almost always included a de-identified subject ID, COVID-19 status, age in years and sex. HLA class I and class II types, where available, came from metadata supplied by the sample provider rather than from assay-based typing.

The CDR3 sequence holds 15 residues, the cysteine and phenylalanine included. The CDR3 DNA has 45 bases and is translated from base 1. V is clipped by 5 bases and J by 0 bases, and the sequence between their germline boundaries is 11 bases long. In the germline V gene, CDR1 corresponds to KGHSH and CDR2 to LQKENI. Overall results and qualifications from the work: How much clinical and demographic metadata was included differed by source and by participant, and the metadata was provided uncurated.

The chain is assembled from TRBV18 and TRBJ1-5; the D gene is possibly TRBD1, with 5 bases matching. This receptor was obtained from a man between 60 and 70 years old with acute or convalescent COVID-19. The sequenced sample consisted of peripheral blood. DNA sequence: TGTGCCAGCTCATCTCAGGGTTATAGCAATCAGCCCCAGCATTTT. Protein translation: CASSSQGYSNQPQHF. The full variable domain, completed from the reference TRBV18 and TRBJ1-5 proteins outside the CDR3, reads NAGVMQNPRHLVRRRGQEARLRCSPMKGHSHVYWYRQLPEEGLKFMVYLQKENIIDESGMPKERFSAEFPKEGPSILRIQQVVRGDSAAYFCASSSQGYSNQPQHFGDGTRLSIL.